This T cell receptor (beta chain) was recovered during a study of blood T cell repertoires in COVID-19. There are 16 residues in the CDR3. The germline CDR1 and CDR2 sequences are SGHDN and FVKESK. V lost 1 base to trimming and J lost 1 base, with 14 bases between them. How the authors handled the data: Estimation of nucleated cell counts was performed using reference gene primer amplification. Data came from immunoSEQ multiplex PCR; TCRdb stores just in-frame clones and leaves some out. V and J calls and clone size are copied from that table; D and trimming were computed from the DNA. The sample lists roughly 120,000 clones, 90% occurring once.

The clonotype comes from a woman aged 55-70 years with COVID-19, enrolled during active disease. The chain uses TRBV14 and TRBJ2-7, with D possibly TRBD1 on 5 matching bases. Sequenced material: peripheral blood. The CDR3 nucleotides are TGTGCCAGCAGCCAAGGAGTGGGGCTCAAATCCTACGAGCAGTACTTC. It codes for CASSQGVGLKSYEQYF. The complete variable domain, with remaining parts taken from reference TRBV14 and TRBJ2-7, reads EAGVTQFPSHSVIEKGQTVTLRCDPISGHDNLYWYRRVMGKEIKFLLHFVKESKQDESGMPNNRFLAERTGGTYSTLKVQPAELEDSGVYFCASSQGVGLKSYEQYFGPGTRLTVT.